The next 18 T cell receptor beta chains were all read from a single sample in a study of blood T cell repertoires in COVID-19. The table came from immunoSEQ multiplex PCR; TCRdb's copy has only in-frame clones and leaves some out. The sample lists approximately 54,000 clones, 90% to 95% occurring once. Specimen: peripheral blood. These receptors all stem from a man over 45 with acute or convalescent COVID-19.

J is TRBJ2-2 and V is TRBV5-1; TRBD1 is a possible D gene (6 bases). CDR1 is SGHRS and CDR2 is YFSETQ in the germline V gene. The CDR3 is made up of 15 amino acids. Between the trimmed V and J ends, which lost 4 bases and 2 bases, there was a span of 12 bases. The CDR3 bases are TGCGCCAGCAGCCCGGGACAACTAAACACCGGGGAGCTGTTTTTT. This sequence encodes CASSPGQLNTGELFF.

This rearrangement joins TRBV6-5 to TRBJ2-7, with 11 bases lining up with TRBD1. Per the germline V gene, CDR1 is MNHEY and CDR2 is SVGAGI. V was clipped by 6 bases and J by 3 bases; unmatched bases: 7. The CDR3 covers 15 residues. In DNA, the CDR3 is TGTGCCAGCAGCAGGGGGGGACAGGGGGTCTACGAGCAGTACTTC. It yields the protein CASSRGGQGVYEQYF.

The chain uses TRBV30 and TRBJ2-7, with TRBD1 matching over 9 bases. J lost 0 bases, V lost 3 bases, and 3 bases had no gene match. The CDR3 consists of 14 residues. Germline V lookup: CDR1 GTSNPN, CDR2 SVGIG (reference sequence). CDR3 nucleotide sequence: TGTGCCTGGAGGGGACAGGGTCGCTCCTACGAGCAGTACTTC. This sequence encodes CAWRGQGRSYEQYF.

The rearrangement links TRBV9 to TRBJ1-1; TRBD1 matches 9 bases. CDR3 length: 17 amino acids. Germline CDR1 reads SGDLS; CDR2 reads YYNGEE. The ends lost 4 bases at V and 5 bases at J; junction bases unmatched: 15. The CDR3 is CASSLNSGQGFSTEAFF. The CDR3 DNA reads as TGTGCCAGCAGCCTCAACTCGGGACAGGGATTCTCAACTGAAGCTTTCTTT.

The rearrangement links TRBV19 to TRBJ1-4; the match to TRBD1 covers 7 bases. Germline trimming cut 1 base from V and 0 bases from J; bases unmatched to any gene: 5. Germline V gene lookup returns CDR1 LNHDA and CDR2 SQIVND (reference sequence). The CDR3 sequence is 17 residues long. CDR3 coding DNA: TGTGCCAGTAGTATAGCAGTCCAGGGGGCAACTAATGAAAAACTGTTTTTT. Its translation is CASSIAVQGATNEKLFF.

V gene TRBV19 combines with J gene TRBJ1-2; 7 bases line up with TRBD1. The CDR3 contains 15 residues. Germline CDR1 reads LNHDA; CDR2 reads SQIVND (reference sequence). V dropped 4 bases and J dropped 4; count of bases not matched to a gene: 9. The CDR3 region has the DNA TGTGCCAGTAGTACTAGTGTCAGGGGGTCCTATGGCTACACCTTC. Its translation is CASSTSVRGSYGYTF.

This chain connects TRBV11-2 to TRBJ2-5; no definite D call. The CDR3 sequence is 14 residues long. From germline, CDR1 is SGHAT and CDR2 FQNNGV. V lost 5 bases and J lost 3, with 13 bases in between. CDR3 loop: CASSGPVWEETQYF. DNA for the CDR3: TGTGCCAGCAGCGGGCCGGTTTGGGAAGAGACCCAGTACTTC. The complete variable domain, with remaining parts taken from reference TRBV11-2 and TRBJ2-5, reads EAGVAQSPRYKIIEKRQSVAFWCNPISGHATLYWYQQILGQGPKLLIQFQNNGVVDDSQLPKDRFSAERLKGVDSTLKIQPAKLEDSAVYLCASSGPVWEETQYFGPGTRLLVL.

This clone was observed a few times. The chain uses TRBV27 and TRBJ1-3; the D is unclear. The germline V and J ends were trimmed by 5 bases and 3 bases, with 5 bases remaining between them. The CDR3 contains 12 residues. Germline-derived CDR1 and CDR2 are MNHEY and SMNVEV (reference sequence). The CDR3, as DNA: TGTGCCAGCAGTCCTCGTGGAAACACCATATATTTT. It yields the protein CASSPRGNTIYF.

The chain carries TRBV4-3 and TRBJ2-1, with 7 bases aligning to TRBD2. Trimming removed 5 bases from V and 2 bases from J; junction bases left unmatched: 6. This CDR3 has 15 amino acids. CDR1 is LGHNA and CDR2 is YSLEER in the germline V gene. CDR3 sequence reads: CASSGSAGPYNEQFF. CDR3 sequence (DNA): TGCGCCAGCAGCGGATCAGCGGGACCCTACAATGAGCAGTTCTTC.

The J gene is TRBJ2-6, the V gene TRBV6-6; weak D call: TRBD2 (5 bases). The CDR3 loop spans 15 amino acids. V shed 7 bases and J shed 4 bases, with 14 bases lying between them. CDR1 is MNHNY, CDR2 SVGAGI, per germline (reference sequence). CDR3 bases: TGTGCCAGCAACGCAGGAGGCGGCGGGGCCAACGTCCTGACTTTC. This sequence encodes CASNAGGGGANVLTF.

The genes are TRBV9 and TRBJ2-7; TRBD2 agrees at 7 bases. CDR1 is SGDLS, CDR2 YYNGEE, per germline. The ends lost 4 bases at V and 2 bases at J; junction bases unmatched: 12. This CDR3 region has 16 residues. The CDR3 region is CASSPSREVLPYEQYF. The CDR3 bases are TGTGCCAGCAGCCCTTCACGGGAGGTTTTACCCTACGAGCAGTACTTC.

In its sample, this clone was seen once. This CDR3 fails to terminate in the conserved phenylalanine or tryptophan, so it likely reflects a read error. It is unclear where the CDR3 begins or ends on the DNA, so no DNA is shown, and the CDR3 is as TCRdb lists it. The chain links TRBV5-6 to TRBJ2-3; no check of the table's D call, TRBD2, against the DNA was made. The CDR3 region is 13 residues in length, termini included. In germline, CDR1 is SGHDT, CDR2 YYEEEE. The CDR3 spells CASSTTSGRAVED.

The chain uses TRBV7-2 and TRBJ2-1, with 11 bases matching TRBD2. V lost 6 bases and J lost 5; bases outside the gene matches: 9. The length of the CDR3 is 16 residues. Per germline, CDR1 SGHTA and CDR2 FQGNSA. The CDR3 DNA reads TGTGCCAGCAGGCAAACTAGCGGGAGTGGTAACAATGAGCAGTTCTTC. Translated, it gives CASRQTSGSGNNEQFF.

CDR3 loop: CASSLQTGGVSGELFF. The DNA for the CDR3 is TGTGCCAGCAGCTTACAGACAGGGGGGGTGAGCGGGGAGCTGTTTTTT. The rearrangement joins TRBV7-2 to TRBJ2-2; 9 bases are shared with TRBD1. V lost 2 bases, J lost 7 bases, and 8 bases stayed unmatched. The CDR3 loop spans 16 amino acids. CDR1 is SGHTA, CDR2 FQGNSA, per germline.

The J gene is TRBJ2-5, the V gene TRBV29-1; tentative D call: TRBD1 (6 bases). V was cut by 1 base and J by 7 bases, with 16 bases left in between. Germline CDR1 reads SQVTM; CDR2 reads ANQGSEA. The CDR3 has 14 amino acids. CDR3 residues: CSVEAGTPYGTQYF. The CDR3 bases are TGCAGCGTTGAAGCGGGGACACCCTACGGGACCCAGTACTTC.

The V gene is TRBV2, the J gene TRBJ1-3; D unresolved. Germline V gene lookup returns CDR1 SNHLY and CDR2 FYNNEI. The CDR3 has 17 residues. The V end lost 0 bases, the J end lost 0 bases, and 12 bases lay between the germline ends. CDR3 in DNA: TGTGCCAGCAGTGAAGCGCTTCTTTCGGGCTCTGGAAACACCATATATTTT. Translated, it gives CASSEALLSGSGNTIYF.

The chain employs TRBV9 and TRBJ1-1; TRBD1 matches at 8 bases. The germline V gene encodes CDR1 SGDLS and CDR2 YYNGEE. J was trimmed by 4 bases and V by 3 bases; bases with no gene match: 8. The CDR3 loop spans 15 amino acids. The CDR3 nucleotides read TGTGCCAGCAGCGGACAGGGGCGTGTTAGCACTGAAGCTTTCTTT. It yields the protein CASSGQGRVSTEAFF.

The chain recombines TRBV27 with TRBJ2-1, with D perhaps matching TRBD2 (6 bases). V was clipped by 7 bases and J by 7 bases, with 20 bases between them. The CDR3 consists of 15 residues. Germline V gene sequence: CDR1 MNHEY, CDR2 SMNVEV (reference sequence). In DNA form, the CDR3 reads TGTGCCAGCATCACCTTCGGAGGGCAAGGGAATGAGCAGTTCTTC. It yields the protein CASITFGGQGNEQFF.